Following are 14 T cell receptor beta chains from one sample sequenced in a study of blood T cell repertoires in COVID-19. TCRdb's table, derived via immunoSEQ multiplex PCR, lists solely in-frame clones and lacks some. The sample lists fewer than 300,000 clones; 88% were seen once. The sample was peripheral blood. The receptor source for this set is a woman under 40 with acute or convalescent COVID-19.

The table lists this clone with a count of one. This chain uses TRBV30 with TRBJ2-1; 7 bases fit TRBD2. J gave up 4 bases and V 1 base, and 7 bases lay outside the gene matches. CDR1 is GTSNPN, CDR2 SVGIG, per germline (reference sequence). CDR3 length: 15 amino acids. The CDR3 DNA follows: TGTGCCTGGAGTGGTCCTAGCGGCCGATACAATGAGCAGTTCTTC. This encodes CAWSGPSGRYNEQFF. Full variable domain (remainder filled in from reference TRBV30 and TRBJ2-1): SQTIHQWPATLVQPVGSPLSLECTVEGTSNPNLYWYRQAAGRGLQLLFYSVGIGQISSEVPQNLSASRPQDRQFILSSKKLLLSDSGFYLCAWSGPSGRYNEQFFGPGTRLTVL.

V gene TRBV20-1 combines with J gene TRBJ1-5; 10 nucleotides agree with TRBD1. Per germline, CDR1 DFQATT and CDR2 SNEGSKA (reference sequence). The CDR3 is 14 amino acids. Trimming removed 3 bases from V and 4 bases from J; junction bases left unmatched: 3. Here the CDR3 reads CSASWTGGNQPQHF. CDR3 DNA: TGCAGTGCTAGTTGGACAGGGGGAAATCAGCCCCAGCATTTT.

The chain joins TRBV10-3 to TRBJ1-3; 10 nucleotides match TRBD1. CDR3 size: 15 residues. CDR1 and CDR2 from the germline V gene are ENHRY and SYGVKD. V gave up 5 bases and J gave up 3 bases; unmatched junction bases: 4. The DNA for the CDR3 is TGTGCCATCAGTACGACAGGGGGCCGTGGAAACACCATATATTTT. Protein sequence: CAISTTGGRGNTIYF.

The CDR3 region is CASSLPGSYGYTF. The CDR3 DNA reads TGTGCCAGCAGCCTTCCGGGTAGCTATGGCTACACCTTC. The chain combines TRBV9 with TRBJ1-2; D remains ambiguous. Deletions cut 4 bases from V and 4 bases from J, with 11 bases between. Germline CDR1 and CDR2: SGDLS and YYNGEE. There are 13 residues in the CDR3.

V is TRBV6-5 and J is TRBJ1-1; tentative D call: TRBD1 (5 bases). V was pared by 8 bases and J by 6 bases, with 16 bases between. The CDR3 has 13 residues. The germline gives CDR1 MNHEY, CDR2 SVGAGI. In DNA form, the CDR3 reads TGTGCCAGCCGAACGGGGGGAGTCGCTGAAGCTTTCTTT. Residues: CASRTGGVAEAFF.

The V and J genes are TRBV6-5 and TRBJ2-7; maybe TRBD2 (6 bases). V gave up 6 bases and J gave up 7 bases, with 19 bases separating them. CDR3 length: 14 residues. The germline V gene has CDR1 MNHEY and CDR2 SVGAGI. The CDR3 bases are TGTGCCAGCAGCCTACAGGTCAGGGCGGGGGAGCAGTACTTC. Amino acid sequence: CASSLQVRAGEQYF.

This clone was seen once. The gene calls are TRBV7-2 and TRBJ2-1; 8 positions agree with TRBD2. CDR1 is SGHTA and CDR2 is FQGNSA in the germline V gene. V gave up 2 bases and J gave up 7 bases; unmatched junction bases: 10. The length of the CDR3 is 16 residues. CDR3 in amino acids: CASSLLPSGYPNEQFF. CDR3 sequence (DNA): TGTGCCAGCAGCTTACTCCCTAGCGGGTATCCAAATGAGCAGTTCTTC.

J is TRBJ2-2 and V is TRBV6-6; 12 nucleotides match TRBD2. Germline loops: CDR1 MNHNY, CDR2 SVGAGI (reference sequence). V trimming: 5 bases; J trimming: 5 bases; junction bases outside the gene matches: 24. CDR3 length: 22 residues. The CDR3, as DNA: TGTGCCAGCAGTCCCCGGCCTAAAAATCCGCTAGCGGGAGGGCCGTGGACCGGGGAGCTGTTTTTT. This codes for CASSPRPKNPLAGGPWTGELFF.

This clone was seen once. The rearrangement links TRBV15 to TRBJ1-2; D is uncertain. Deletions cut 4 bases from V and 4 bases from J, with 13 bases between. The germline V gene has CDR1 LNHNV and CDR2 YYDKDF (reference sequence). The CDR3 sequence is 14 residues long. This CDR3 is CATSTETRSYGYTF. In nucleotides, the CDR3 is TGTGCCACCAGCACCGAAACAAGGAGCTATGGCTACACCTTC.

This chain uses TRBV19 with TRBJ2-3; TRBD2 is a possible D gene (5 bases). V was clipped by 3 bases and J by 2 bases, with 12 bases between them. The length of the CDR3 is 15 residues. Germline V gene lookup returns CDR1 LNHDA and CDR2 SQIVND (reference sequence). CDR3 DNA: TGTGCCAGTAGTATCGGGATTGTGGCCACAGATACGCAGTATTTT. Protein sequence: CASSIGIVATDTQYF.

This clone appeared a single time. This rearrangement joins TRBV5-4 to TRBJ1-2; possibly TRBD1 for D (5 bases). This CDR3 contains 13 residues. V lost 4 bases and J 4 bases, leaving 11 bases between the germline ends. The V gene's germline CDR1 is SGHNT and CDR2 YYREEE (reference sequence). In DNA, the CDR3 is TGTGCCAGCAGCCTCGGGGGGGGCTATGGCTACACCTTC. It codes for CASSLGGGYGYTF.

V gene TRBV9 combines with J gene TRBJ2-1; D is perhaps TRBD2 (5 bases). The V end lost 6 bases, the J end lost 5 bases, and 15 bases lay between the germline ends. Germline V CDR1 and CDR2: SGDLS, YYNGEE. CDR3 length: 14 residues. The CDR3 bases are TGTGCCAGCAACGGAGGACCCGCGCACAATGAGCAGTTCTTC. It specifies CASNGGPAHNEQFF.

The chain links TRBV6-6 to TRBJ2-1; TRBD2 aligns across 8 bases. CDR3 length: 15 residues. From germline, CDR1 is MNHNY and CDR2 SVGAGI (reference sequence). Unmatched junction bases numbered 6, after V lost 4 bases and J lost 4 bases. Here the CDR3 reads CASSSSGGLYNEQFF. CDR3 bases: TGTGCCAGCAGTTCATCGGGAGGGCTATACAATGAGCAGTTCTTC.

This clone was picked up a small number of times. V gene TRBV6-5 combines with J gene TRBJ1-4, with unresolved D. Trimming took off 6 bases at V and 4 bases at J, with 9 bases between the two ends. The CDR3 extends over 13 amino acids. CDR1 and CDR2 (germline): MNHEY, SVGAGI. The CDR3 DNA reads TGTGCCAGCAGGAACAGCGGTAATGAAAAACTGTTTTTT. Amino acid sequence: CASRNSGNEKLFF.